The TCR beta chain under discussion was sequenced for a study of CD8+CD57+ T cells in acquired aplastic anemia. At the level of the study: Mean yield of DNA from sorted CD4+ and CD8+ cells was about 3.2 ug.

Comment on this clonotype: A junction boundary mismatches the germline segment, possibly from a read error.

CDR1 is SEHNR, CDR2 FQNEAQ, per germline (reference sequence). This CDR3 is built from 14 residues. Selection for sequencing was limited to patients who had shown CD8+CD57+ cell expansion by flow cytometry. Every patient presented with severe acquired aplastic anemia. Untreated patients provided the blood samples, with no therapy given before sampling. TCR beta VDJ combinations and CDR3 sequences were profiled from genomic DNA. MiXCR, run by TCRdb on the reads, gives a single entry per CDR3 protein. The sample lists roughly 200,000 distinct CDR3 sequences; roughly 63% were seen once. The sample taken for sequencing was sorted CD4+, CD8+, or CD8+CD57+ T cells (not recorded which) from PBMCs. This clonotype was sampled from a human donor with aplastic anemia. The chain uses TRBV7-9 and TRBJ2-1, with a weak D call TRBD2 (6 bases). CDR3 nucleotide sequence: TGTGCCAGCAGCCGCGCGGAGGGTGGCAATAAGCAGTTCTTC. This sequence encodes CASSRAEGGNKQFF.